This T cell receptor (beta chain) was profiled in a study of T cell changes during pregnancy in multiple sclerosis. The CDR3 is made up of 14 amino acids. Unmatched junction bases numbered 9, after V lost 6 bases and J lost 5 bases. Germline lookup yields CDR1 SQVTM and CDR2 ANQGSEA. Sequencing used immunoSEQ multiplex PCR; TCRdb keeps in-frame clones, though not all of them. The sample holds some 70,000 clones, roughly 90% seen once. This TCR derives from a female donor in good health, enrolled as a control in a pregnancy study. The material was peripheral blood, obtained after pregnancy. The chain recombines TRBV29-1 with TRBJ2-2, with 7 positions matching TRBD1. The CDR3 region has the DNA TGCAGCGTAACAAGGACAGGCGGGACCGGGGAGCTGTTTTTT. Encoded protein: CSVTRTGGTGELFF.